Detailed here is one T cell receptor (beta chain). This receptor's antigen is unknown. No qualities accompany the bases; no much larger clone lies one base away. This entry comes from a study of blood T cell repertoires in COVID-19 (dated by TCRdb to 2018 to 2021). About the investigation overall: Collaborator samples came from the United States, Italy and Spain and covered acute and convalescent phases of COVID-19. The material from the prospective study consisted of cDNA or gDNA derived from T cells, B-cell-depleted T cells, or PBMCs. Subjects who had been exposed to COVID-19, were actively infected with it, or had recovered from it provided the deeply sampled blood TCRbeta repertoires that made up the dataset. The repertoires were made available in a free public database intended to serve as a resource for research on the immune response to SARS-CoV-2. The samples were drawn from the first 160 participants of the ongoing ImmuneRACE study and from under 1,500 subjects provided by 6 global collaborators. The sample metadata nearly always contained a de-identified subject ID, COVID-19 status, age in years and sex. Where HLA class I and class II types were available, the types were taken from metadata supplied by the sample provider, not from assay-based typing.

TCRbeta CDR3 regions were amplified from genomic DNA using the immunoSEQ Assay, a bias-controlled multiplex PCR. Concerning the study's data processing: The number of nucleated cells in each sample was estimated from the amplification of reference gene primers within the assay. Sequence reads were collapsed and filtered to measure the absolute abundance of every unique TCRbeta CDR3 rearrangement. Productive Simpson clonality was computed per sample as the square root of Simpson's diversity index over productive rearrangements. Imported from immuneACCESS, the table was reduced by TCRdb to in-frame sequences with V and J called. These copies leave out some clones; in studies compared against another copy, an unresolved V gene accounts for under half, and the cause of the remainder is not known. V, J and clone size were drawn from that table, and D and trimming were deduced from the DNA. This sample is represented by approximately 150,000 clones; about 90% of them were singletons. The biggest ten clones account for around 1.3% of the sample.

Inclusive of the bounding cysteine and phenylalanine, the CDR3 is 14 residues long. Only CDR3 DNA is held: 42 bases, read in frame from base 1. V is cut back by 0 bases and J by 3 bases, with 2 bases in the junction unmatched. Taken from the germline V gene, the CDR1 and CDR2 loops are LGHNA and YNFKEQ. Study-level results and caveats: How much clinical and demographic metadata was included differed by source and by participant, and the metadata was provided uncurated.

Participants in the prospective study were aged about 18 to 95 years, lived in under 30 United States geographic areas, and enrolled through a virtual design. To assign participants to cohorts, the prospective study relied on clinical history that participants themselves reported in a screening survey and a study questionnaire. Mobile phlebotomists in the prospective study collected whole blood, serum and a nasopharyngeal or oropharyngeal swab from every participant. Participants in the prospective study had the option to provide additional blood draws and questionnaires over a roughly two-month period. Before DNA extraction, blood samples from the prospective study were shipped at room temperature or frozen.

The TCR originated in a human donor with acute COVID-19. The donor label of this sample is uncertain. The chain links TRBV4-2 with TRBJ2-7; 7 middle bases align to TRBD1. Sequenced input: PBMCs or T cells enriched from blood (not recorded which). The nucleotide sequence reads TGTGCCAGCAGCCAAGAAAACAGGGGCTACGAGCAGTACTTC. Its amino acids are CASSQENRGYEQYF.